Below are 32 T cell receptor beta chains sequenced from a single sample in a study of radiotherapy plus CTLA-4 blockade in lung cancer. TCRdb's table, derived via immunoSEQ multiplex PCR, lists solely in-frame clones and lacks some. Of roughly 25,000 clones in the sample, about 73% are singletons; the top ten hold approximately 3.8%. The sample here was peripheral blood, taken from a patient treated with radiotherapy plus ipilimumab. These receptors were collected from a human donor with non-small cell lung cancer who had stable disease on radiotherapy plus ipilimumab.

The chain links TRBV27 to TRBJ2-7; unclear D gene. CDR1 is MNHEY and CDR2 is SMNVEV in the germline V gene (reference sequence). The CDR3 consists of 14 residues. Trimming took 3 bases from V and 0 from J, leaving 9 bases between them. The CDR3: CASSFSESSYEQYF. CDR3 DNA: TGTGCCAGCAGTTTTTCTGAGAGCTCCTACGAGCAGTACTTC.

This clone has a handful of counts. The chain carries TRBV11-3 and TRBJ2-2; D may be TRBD1 or TRBD2 (5 bases each). Trimming took off 4 bases at V and 3 bases at J, with 15 bases between the two ends. CDR1 is SGHNT, CDR2 YENEEA, per germline. The CDR3 is 16 amino acids. This CDR3 reads CASSYFFGTDTGELFF. DNA of the CDR3: TGTGCCAGCAGCTACTTTTTTGGGACGGACACCGGGGAGCTGTTTTTT. Using reference TRBV11-3 and TRBJ2-2 for the parts outside the CDR3, the full variable domain is EAGVVQSPRYKIIEKKQPVAFWCNPISGHNTLYWYLQNLGQGPELLIRYENEEAVDDSQLPKDRFSAERLKGVDSTLKIQPAELGDSAVYLCASSYFFGTDTGELFFGEGSRLTVL.

The rearrangement links TRBV7-8 to TRBJ2-4; the D is unclear. This CDR3 is 15 amino acids long. The germline gives CDR1 SGHVS, CDR2 FQNEAQ. Trimming stripped 6 bases from V and 1 base from J, with 13 bases between. Here the CDR3 DNA reads TGTGCCAGCAGAGGCCTTTTTGGCGCCAAAAACATTCAGTACTTC. Translating gives CASRGLFGAKNIQYF.

The gene calls are TRBV7-6 and TRBJ2-4; perhaps TRBD2 as D (5 bases). In germline, CDR1 is SGHVS, CDR2 FNYEAQ. Trimming took off 1 base at V and 0 bases at J, with 13 bases between the two ends. This CDR3 contains 17 residues. This CDR3 is CASSLDSGSLAKNIQYF. The DNA of the CDR3 is TGTGCCAGCAGCTTAGACAGTGGGAGCTTAGCCAAAAACATTCAGTACTTC.

The CDR3, as DNA: TGTGCCAGCAGCTCCCTTTATAGCGTCTCCTACGAGCAGTACTTC. It yields the protein CASSSLYSVSYEQYF. The chain links TRBV5-6 to TRBJ2-7; possibly TRBD2 for D (5 bases). CDR1 and CDR2 from the germline V gene are SGHDT and YYEEEE. This CDR3 is 15 amino acids long. Trimming pared 3 bases from V and 0 bases from J, leaving 13 bases between.

This clone has only a few counts. The V and J genes are TRBV6-1 and TRBJ2-7, with D possibly TRBD1 on 6 matching bases. V was cut by 1 base and J by 6 bases, with 16 bases left in between. The CDR3 loop spans 15 amino acids. The germline V gene has CDR1 MNHNS and CDR2 SASEGT. CDR3 nucleotide sequence: TGTGCCAGCAGTGAAGAGGCCGGACAGACTTTCGAGCAGTACTTC. Amino acids: CASSEEAGQTFEQYF.

The V and J genes are TRBV7-2 and TRBJ1-2, with 12 nucleotides matching TRBD1. V was pared by 0 bases and J by 8 bases, with 13 bases of the junction left unmatched. Germline-derived CDR1 and CDR2 are SGHTA and FQGNSA. CDR3 length: 18 amino acids. The CDR3 protein is CASSLAPGQGASRVGYTF. Written as DNA, the CDR3 is TGTGCCAGCAGCTTAGCTCCGGGACAGGGGGCCTCACGCGTCGGCTACACCTTC.

The chain is built from TRBV11-2 and TRBJ2-5; TRBD1 matches 8 bases. The germline V gene has CDR1 SGHAT and CDR2 FQNNGV. V lost 0 bases and J lost 1; bases outside the gene matches: 10. The CDR3 covers 18 residues. CDR3 DNA: TGTGCCAGCAGCTTAGATATGGCAGGGGGCCAATTCCAAGAGACCCAGTACTTC. It codes for CASSLDMAGGQFQETQYF. The variable domain in full, with the rest retrieved from reference TRBV11-2 and TRBJ2-5, is EAGVAQSPRYKIIEKRQSVAFWCNPISGHATLYWYQQILGQGPKLLIQFQNNGVVDDSQLPKDRFSAERLKGVDSTLKIQPAKLEDSAVYLCASSLDMAGGQFQETQYFGPGTRLLVL.

V is TRBV19 and J is TRBJ2-7; 11 bases match TRBD2. Looked up from germline, CDR1 is LNHDA and CDR2 is SQIVND (reference sequence). The length of the CDR3 is 14 residues. The ends lost 6 bases at V and 4 bases at J; junction bases unmatched: 5. CDR3 sequence reads: CASSHTSGSYEQYF. The DNA for the CDR3 is TGTGCCAGTAGCCATACTAGCGGGAGTTACGAGCAGTACTTC.

J is TRBJ2-5 and V is TRBV5-4; D is perhaps TRBD1 (5 bases). This CDR3 comprises 12 residues. V was shortened by 4 bases and J by 5 bases, with 9 bases between the two germline ends. Germline CDR1 SGHNT, CDR2 YYREEE (reference sequence). The CDR3 is CASSPKGETQYF. CDR3 DNA sequence: TGTGCCAGCAGCCCAAAGGGGGAGACCCAGTACTTC.

CDR3 DNA sequence: TGTGCCAGCAGCTTCGGGGCAGGGCCGGACGAGCAGTACTTC. The encoded protein is CASSFGAGPDEQYF. The chain combines TRBV7-3 with TRBJ2-7; tentatively, D is TRBD1 or TRBD2 (5 bases each). The germline V and J ends were trimmed by 3 bases and 5 bases, with 14 bases remaining between them. Germline V CDR1 and CDR2: SGHTA, FQGTGA. This CDR3 is 14 amino acids long.

This clone was found once. The rearrangement joins TRBV6-1 to TRBJ1-5, with D unclear. The CDR3 totals 13 residues. Trimming removed 7 bases at V and 1 base at J, with 8 bases between. Germline CDR1 reads MNHNS; CDR2 reads SASEGT. CDR3 DNA: TGTGCCAGCATGGTTGGAAGCAATCAGCCCCAGCATTTT. Its translation: CASMVGSNQPQHF.

CDR3 protein: CSVRDFYTYNEQFF. In DNA form, the CDR3 reads TGCAGCGTTAGGGACTTTTACACATACAATGAGCAGTTCTTC. This chain joins TRBV29-1 and TRBJ2-1; possibly TRBD2 for D (6 bases). Trimming shortened V by 5 bases and J by 4 bases, and 15 bases separated the two germline ends. The length of the CDR3 is 14 residues. Germline CDR1 is SQVTM and CDR2 is ANQGSEA.

This clone appeared a few times. This chain uses TRBV29-1 with TRBJ1-1; D remains unclear. The V gene's germline CDR1 is SQVTM and CDR2 ANQGSEA. Trimming took off 7 bases at V and 0 bases at J, with 15 bases between the two ends. The CDR3 is made up of 14 amino acids. The CDR3 DNA reads as TGCAGCGCACACGGGGTTGGTTTGAACACTGAAGCTTTCTTT. Protein: CSAHGVGLNTEAFF.

This clone was picked up a small number of times. The V gene is TRBV5-4, the J gene TRBJ1-1; 11 bases align to TRBD1. The CDR3 contains 17 residues. Losses at the gene ends were 1 base for V and 0 bases for J; bases not matched to a gene: 5. The germline V gene has CDR1 SGHNT and CDR2 YYREEE (reference sequence). In DNA form, the CDR3 reads TGTGCCAGCAGCTTGTCGGGACAGGGGGATATGAACACTGAAGCTTTCTTT. Its protein product is CASSLSGQGDMNTEAFF.

The chain has TRBV5-1 and TRBJ2-2, with D unclear. Germline-derived CDR1 and CDR2 are SGHRS and YFSETQ. This CDR3 has 15 amino acids. Trimming pared 0 bases from V and 0 bases from J, leaving 6 bases between. CDR3 coding DNA: TGCGCCAGCAGCTTGGGCGCGACGAACACCGGGGAGCTGTTTTTT. As protein: CASSLGATNTGELFF.

The chain carries TRBV11-2 and TRBJ2-3; 7 bases fit TRBD2. The V gene's germline CDR1 is SGHAT and CDR2 FQNNGV. CDR3 length equals 18 residues. J gave up 1 base and V 3 bases, and 13 bases lay outside the gene matches. In DNA form, the CDR3 reads TGTGCCAGCAGCTTTAAAGGGTTTGCTAGCGGTCGCACAGATACGCAGTATTTT. Encoded protein: CASSFKGFASGRTDTQYF.

This clone was detected once. The V gene is TRBV7-2, the J gene TRBJ1-1; D gene uncertain. V was pared by 1 base and J by 1 base, with 4 bases between. The CDR3 spans 13 residues. Germline CDR1 is SGHTA and CDR2 is FQGNSA. CDR3 loop: CASSLDANTEAFF. CDR3 coding DNA: TGTGCCAGCAGCTTAGATGCGAACACTGAAGCTTTCTTT. Full variable domain (outside the CDR3, taken from reference TRBV7-2 and TRBJ1-1): GAGVSQSPSNKVTEKGKDVELRCDPISGHTALYWYRQSLGQGLEFLIYFQGNSAPDKSGLPSDRFSAERTGGSVSTLTIQRTQQEDSAVYLCASSLDANTEAFFGQGTRLTVV.

The rearrangement joins TRBV19 to TRBJ2-1; no clear D gene. The CDR3 runs to 13 residues. The V gene lost 0 bases and the J gene lost 9 bases, with 9 bases spanning the gap. Germline loops: CDR1 LNHDA, CDR2 SQIVND (reference sequence). In DNA, the CDR3 is TGTGCCAGTAGTATAGACGGGTGGGGTGAGCAGTTCTTC. Translating gives CASSIDGWGEQFF.

V is TRBV27 and J is TRBJ1-6, with 7 bases aligning to TRBD1. The CDR3 has 14 amino acids. CDR1 and CDR2 (germline): MNHEY, SMNVEV (reference sequence). Trimming took 6 bases from V and 7 from J; bases not matched to a gene: 6. For the CDR3, the DNA is TGTGCCAGCAGGCCCACAGGGGTGAATTCACCCCTCCACTTT. It encodes CASRPTGVNSPLHF.

The chain is built from TRBV29-1 and TRBJ2-1, with TRBD2 matching over 12 bases. The CDR3 covers 15 residues. From germline, CDR1 is SQVTM and CDR2 ANQGSEA. V trimming: 6 bases; J trimming: 7 bases; junction bases outside the gene matches: 10. DNA of the CDR3: TGCAGCGTCCTTCCTAGCGGGAGGGGAGAGAATGAGCAGTTCTTC. Encoded protein: CSVLPSGRGENEQFF.

The rearrangement uses TRBV5-5 and TRBJ1-1; D is ambiguous. Germline V gene lookup returns CDR1 SGHKS and CDR2 YYEKEE (reference sequence). Trimming removed 4 bases at V and 0 bases at J, with 10 bases between. This CDR3 is built from 14 residues. The DNA for the CDR3 is TGTGCCAGCAGCCACCGGGTAATGAACACTGAAGCTTTCTTT. Translating it yields CASSHRVMNTEAFF.

V is TRBV5-6 and J is TRBJ2-3, with D unresolved. The germline V gene encodes CDR1 SGHDT and CDR2 YYEEEE. The CDR3 contains 14 residues. Trimming pared 0 bases from V and 2 bases from J, leaving 7 bases between. The CDR3 here is CASSLGLHTDTQYF. The CDR3 coding sequence is TGTGCCAGCAGCTTGGGACTCCACACAGATACGCAGTATTTT.

This sequence joins TRBV21-1 and TRBJ1-1; the DNA was not compared with TRBD1, the D call given in the table. TRBV21-1 is termed a pseudogene. The CDR3 length is 15 residues. The CDR3, as DNA: TGTGCCAGCAGCTTCCTGAACAGGGGCGGGACTGAAGCTTTCTTT. It yields the protein CASSFLNRGGTEAFF.

The rearrangement links TRBV6-5 to TRBJ2-2; no reliable D call. The V gene lost 8 bases and the J gene lost 8 bases, with 21 bases spanning the gap. Germline values: CDR1 MNHEY, CDR2 SVGAGI. The CDR3 is 15 amino acids. The CDR3 DNA is TGTGCCAGCGGGGTACGGAGCCACCTTAGGGGGGAGCTGTTTTTT. It codes for CASGVRSHLRGELFF.

The rearrangement links TRBV14 to TRBJ1-1; no clear D gene. The V gene's germline CDR1 is SGHDN and CDR2 FVKESK. The CDR3 sequence is 13 residues long. V lost 7 bases and J 8 bases, leaving 17 bases between the germline ends. The DNA of the CDR3 is TGTGCCAGCAACCTACTACTAATGGGCGAAGCTTTCTTT. Amino acids: CASNLLLMGEAFF.

This clone was seen a handful of times. The V gene is TRBV6-1, the J gene TRBJ1-3, with D maybe TRBD1 (6 bases). Germline V gives CDR1 MNHNS, CDR2 SASEGT. Deletions cut 4 bases from V and 0 bases from J, with 13 bases between. CDR3 length: 16 residues. For the CDR3, the DNA is TGTGCCAGCAGTGGTAGACAGGTTACCTCTGGAAACACCATATATTTT. Its translation: CASSGRQVTSGNTIYF.

The V and J genes are TRBV10-3 and TRBJ2-7; D is uncertain. Trimming shortened V by 3 bases and J by 3 bases, and 12 bases separated the two germline ends. The CDR3 is 14 residues long. Germline V gene lookup returns CDR1 ENHRY and CDR2 SYGVKD. The CDR3 loop is CAISEGRRGYEQYF. CDR3 coding DNA: TGTGCCATCAGTGAAGGTCGACGAGGCTACGAGCAGTACTTC.

This clone was picked up one time. The chain carries TRBV7-9 and TRBJ1-2; a weak D match, TRBD1 (5 bases). Looked up from germline, CDR1 is SEHNR and CDR2 is FQNEAQ (reference sequence). V shed 6 bases and J shed 8 bases, with 16 bases lying between them. This CDR3 contains 13 residues. This CDR3 reads CASREGSESGYTF. The CDR3 coding sequence is TGTGCCAGCAGGGAGGGGTCGGAGAGCGGCTACACCTTC. Drawing the rest from reference TRBV7-9 and TRBJ1-2, the complete variable domain is DTGVSQNPRHKITKRGQNVTFRCDPISEHNRLYWYRQTLGQGPEFLTYFQNEAQLEKSRLLSDRFSAERPKGSFSTLEIQRTEQGDSAMYLCASREGSESGYTFGSGTRLTVV.

The V call is TRBV19, the J call TRBJ1-5, with 11 bases aligning to TRBD1. J gave up 5 bases and V 5 bases, and 11 bases lay outside the gene matches. The CDR3 extends over 17 amino acids. The germline V gene encodes CDR1 LNHDA and CDR2 SQIVND (reference sequence). In nucleotides, the CDR3 is TGTGCCAGTAGTTCATCGAACGGACAGGGGGCTTATCAGCCCCAGCATTTT. This sequence encodes CASSSSNGQGAYQPQHF.

V is TRBV2 and J is TRBJ2-7; 8 bases map to TRBD2. Looked up from germline, CDR1 is SNHLY and CDR2 is FYNNEI. The CDR3 runs 16 residues. J gave up 1 base and V 6 bases, and 11 bases lay outside the gene matches. CDR3 bases: TGTGCCAGCAGCTTTGGCTGGGCGGGAGGATCCTACGAGCAGTACTTC. Translating it yields CASSFGWAGGSYEQYF. Drawing the rest from reference TRBV2 and TRBJ2-7, the complete variable domain is EPEVTQTPSHQVTQMGQEVILRCVPISNHLYFYWYRQILGQKVEFLVSFYNNEISEKSEIFDDQFSVERPDGSNFTLKIRSTKLEDSAMYFCASSFGWAGGSYEQYFGPGTRLTVT.

The gene calls are TRBV11-3 and TRBJ1-1, with no clear D. V was clipped by 5 bases and J by 5 bases, with 12 bases between them. Germline CDR1 is SGHNT and CDR2 is YENEEA. The CDR3 loop spans 13 amino acids. The CDR3 loop reads CASSPAARTEAFF. The CDR3 bases are TGTGCCAGCAGCCCGGCGGCCAGGACTGAAGCTTTCTTT.